This TCR beta chain was observed in a study of glioma-infiltrating T cells. Findings of the study overall: Patients with low tissue-blood divergence carried a signature set of shared blood CDR3 motifs.

About this clonotype itself: Its antigen is undetermined.

The iRepertoire nested amplicon-rescue multiplex PCR amplified TCR alpha and beta CDR3s from RNA. Via MiXCR, TCRdb re-called the multiplex PCR reads, giving one row per CDR3 protein. This sample yields more than 300,000 distinct CDR3 sequences, of which 41% are seen a single time; 12% belongs to the top ten. V dropped 1 base and J dropped 5; count of bases not matched to a gene: 10. This CDR3 is 16 amino acids long. Per germline, CDR1 DFQATT and CDR2 SNEGSKA (reference sequence). The clonotype comes from a human donor with low-grade glioma or glioblastoma, undergoing nonglioma brain surgery, or in good health (not recorded which). Sequenced input: glioma tissue, nonneoplastic brain tissue, or PBMCs (not recorded which). V usage is TRBV20-1 and J usage is TRBJ2-2; 7 bases are shared with TRBD2. The CDR3 bases are TGCAGTGCTAGAGTACTTGAGCGGGATAGAACCGGGGAGCTGTTTTTT. Amino acid sequence: CSARVLERDRTGELFF.